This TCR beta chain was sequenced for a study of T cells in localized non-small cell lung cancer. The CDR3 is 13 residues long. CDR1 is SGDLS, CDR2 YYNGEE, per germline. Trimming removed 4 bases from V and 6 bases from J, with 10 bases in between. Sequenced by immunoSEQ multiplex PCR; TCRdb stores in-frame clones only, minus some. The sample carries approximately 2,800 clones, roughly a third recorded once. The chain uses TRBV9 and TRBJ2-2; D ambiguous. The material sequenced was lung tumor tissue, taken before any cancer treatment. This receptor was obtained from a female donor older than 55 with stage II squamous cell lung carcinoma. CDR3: CASSPRASGELFF. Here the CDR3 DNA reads TGTGCCAGCAGCCCTAGGGCCTCCGGGGAGCTGTTTTTT.